This T cell receptor beta chain was sequenced for a study of PD-L1 blockade in urothelial cancer. Time point here: peripheral blood 6 weeks after treatment start. This CDR3 region has 14 residues. The V segment lost 2 bases and the J segment 0 bases; nucleotides outside the gene matches: 0. Germline V gene data show CDR1 as MNHEY and CDR2 as SVGAGI. Generated by immunoSEQ multiplex PCR, the TCRdb table keeps only in-frame clones and is missing some. The sample lists more than 90,000 clones, approximately 90% occurring once. The sample in question was PBMCs, obtained around atezolizumab (anti-PD-L1) treatment. This receptor was taken from a man aged 55-75 years with urothelial cancer. The V gene is TRBV6-5, the J gene TRBJ1-1; TRBD1 agrees at 7 bases. CDR3 protein: CASSYGTVNTEAFF. The CDR3 nucleotides read TGTGCCAGCAGTTACGGGACAGTGAACACTGAAGCTTTCTTT.